This T cell receptor beta chain was sequenced in a study of regulatory T cells in long-lasting Graves disease (dated by TCRdb to the early 2020s). Regarding the complete study: To count as having persistent Graves' disease, a patient had to have received antithyroid drug treatment for over 5 years with TSH receptor autoantibodies remaining persistently positive. Patients with persistent Graves' disease were compared with patients with newly diagnosed Graves' disease using TCR sequencing and RNA sequencing of peripheral blood. The study was conducted in China and was registered as a clinical trial. A total of roughly 33 samples underwent TCR sequencing: about 13 from persistent and roughly 20 from newly diagnosed Graves' disease patients. On average, persistent Graves' disease patients in the clinical cohort had been on antithyroid drugs for about 10.3 years.

To prepare the library, multiplex PCR was applied. These reads were obtained on an Illumina HiSeq 4000. To build TCR beta libraries, CDR3 regions were amplified by Arm-PCR using iRepertoire HTBI primers. Before sequencing, the PCR products underwent gel purification. From the authors' description of their analysis: A total of 62 TRBV and about 13 TRBJ segments were identified across samples and were used for gene usage analysis of CDR3 amino acid clonotypes. Filtered high-quality paired reads were merged into contigs using COPE and FqMerger. Contigs were aligned with BLAST to IMGT TRBV, TRBD and TRBJ reference genes, and CDR3 was defined per IMGT. Clonotypes above 0.1% frequency were classified as highly expanded clones. Repertoire diversity was measured by Shannon entropy, and V-J evenness by the Gini coefficient. A clonotype found in more than one individual was treated as public. The public reads were run again by TCRdb, first through fastp at Q25 and then through MiXCR, and only productive beta chains were kept. Rows with a matching CDR3 protein are joined into one entry that keeps the most common DNA and genes. Clone size and V and J calls follow TCRdb, not the original study. This sample is represented by some 280,000 distinct CDR3 sequences; roughly 21% of them were singletons. Jointly, the top ten make up about 56% of the sample.

This sample's time point label indicates: persistent/refractory GD, antithyroid drugs over 5 years with positive TRAb. For both TCR sequencing and RNA sequencing, RNA was extracted from PBMCs in TRIzol. The diagnosis of Graves' disease followed American Thyroid Association guidelines. Patients were recruited from an endocrinology department in Xi'an, China. Each patient gave 8.5 to 9.5 milliliters of peripheral blood, collected in an EDTA anticoagulant tube. PBMCs were isolated by Ficoll Paque Plus density gradient separation without further T cell sorting. RNA quality was checked with an Agilent 2100 Bioanalyzer and agarose gel, and concentration with a NanoDrop 2000. What the research found in general, with its limitations: Persistent Graves' disease patients showed lower TCR Shannon entropy and fewer highly expanded clones than newly diagnosed patients, suggesting clonal expansion. The study examined only peripheral blood because the primary lesion, thyroid tissue, could not be accessed. Only the TCR beta chain was sequenced and analyzed. The authors noted that the small sample size was a limitation that may lower accuracy. Patients with persistent disease shared more public clonotypes (approximately 2,500) than newly diagnosed patients did (around 1,000). TRBV28, TRBJ1-2 and TRBJ2-5 were preferentially used in persistent disease, while TRBV20-1 and TRBJ2-1 were favored in newly diagnosed disease.

The CDR3 covers 16 residues, taking in both the cysteine and the phenylalanine. Kept here is only the CDR3 DNA, which spans 48 bases and is read in frame from base 1. Sequences LNHDA (CDR1) and SQIVND (CDR2) are obtained from the germline V gene (reference sequence). The V end loses 4 bases and the J end loses 5 bases, and a stretch of 20 bases separates them. The table lists this clonotype with a count of one. The antigen this receptor binds is unknown. No base qualities exist here, and no much larger clone lies one base off it. Support from one read is weak. Specimen: peripheral blood mononuclear cells (PBMCs), collected when the disease was refractory, from a patient treated with antithyroid drugs. Recombination connected TRBV19 to TRBJ2-5; the D region possibly corresponds to TRBD1 (6 bases align). The sequence was obtained from a female donor with Graves disease. CDR3 reads: CASSRIGTRGKETQYF. Read as DNA, the sequence is TGTGCCAGTAGTAGGATCGGGACAAGAGGGAAGGAGACCCAGTACTTC.